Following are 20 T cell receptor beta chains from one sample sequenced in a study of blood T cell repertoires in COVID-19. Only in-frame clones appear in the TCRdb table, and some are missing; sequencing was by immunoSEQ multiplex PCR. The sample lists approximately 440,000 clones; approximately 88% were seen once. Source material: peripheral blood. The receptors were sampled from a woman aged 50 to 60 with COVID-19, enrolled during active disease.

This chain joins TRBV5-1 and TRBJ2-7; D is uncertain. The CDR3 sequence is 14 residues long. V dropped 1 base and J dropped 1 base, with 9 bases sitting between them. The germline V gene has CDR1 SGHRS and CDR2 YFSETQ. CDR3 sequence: CASSLRHGSYEQYF. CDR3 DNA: TGCGCCAGCAGCTTGCGACATGGGTCCTACGAGCAGTACTTC.

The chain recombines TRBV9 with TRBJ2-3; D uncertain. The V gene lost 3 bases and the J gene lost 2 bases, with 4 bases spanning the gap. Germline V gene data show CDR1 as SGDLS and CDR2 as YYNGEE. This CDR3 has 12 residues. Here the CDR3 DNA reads TGTGCCAGCAGCGGGCCCACAGATACGCAGTATTTT. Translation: CASSGPTDTQYF.

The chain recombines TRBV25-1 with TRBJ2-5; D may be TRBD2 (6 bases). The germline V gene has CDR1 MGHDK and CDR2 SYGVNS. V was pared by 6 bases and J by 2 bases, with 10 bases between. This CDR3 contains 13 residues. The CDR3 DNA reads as TGTGCCAGCAGAGGGGCGGGGCAAGAGACCCAGTACTTC. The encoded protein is CASRGAGQETQYF. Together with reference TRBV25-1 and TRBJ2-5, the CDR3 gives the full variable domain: EADIYQTPRYLVIGTGKKITLECSQTMGHDKMYWYQQDPGMELHLIHYSYGVNSTEKGDLSSESTVSRIRTEHFPLTLESARPSHTSQYLCASRGAGQETQYFGPGTRLLVL.

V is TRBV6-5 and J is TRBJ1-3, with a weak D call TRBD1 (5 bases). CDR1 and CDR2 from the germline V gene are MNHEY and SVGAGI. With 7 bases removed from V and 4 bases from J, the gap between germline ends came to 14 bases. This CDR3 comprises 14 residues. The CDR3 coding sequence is TGTGCCAGCAAGGGGTCGACAGAGGGAAACACCATATATTTT. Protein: CASKGSTEGNTIYF.

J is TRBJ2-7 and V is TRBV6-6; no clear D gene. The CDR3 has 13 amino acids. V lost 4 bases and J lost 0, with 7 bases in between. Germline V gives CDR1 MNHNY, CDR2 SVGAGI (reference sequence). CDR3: CASSLSVSYEQYF. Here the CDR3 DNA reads TGTGCCAGCAGTTTATCGGTCTCCTACGAGCAGTACTTC.

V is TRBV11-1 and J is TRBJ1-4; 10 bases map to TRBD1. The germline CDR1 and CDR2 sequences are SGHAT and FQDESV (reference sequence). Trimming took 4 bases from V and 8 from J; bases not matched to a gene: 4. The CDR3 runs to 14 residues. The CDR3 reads CASSWDRGEEKLFF. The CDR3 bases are TGTGCCAGCAGCTGGGACAGGGGTGAAGAAAAACTGTTTTTT.

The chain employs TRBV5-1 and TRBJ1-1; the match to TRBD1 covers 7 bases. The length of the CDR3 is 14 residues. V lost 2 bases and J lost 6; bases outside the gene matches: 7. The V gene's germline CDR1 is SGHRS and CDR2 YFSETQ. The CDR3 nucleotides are TGCGCCAGCAGCTTTGAGGGGGCTAGCTCTGAAGCTTTCTTT. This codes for CASSFEGASSEAFF.

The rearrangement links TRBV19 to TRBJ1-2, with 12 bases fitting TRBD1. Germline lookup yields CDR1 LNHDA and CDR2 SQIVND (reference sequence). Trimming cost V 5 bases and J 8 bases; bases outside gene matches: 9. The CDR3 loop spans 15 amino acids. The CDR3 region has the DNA TGTGCCAGTAGTCCAGGGACAGGGGGCGTAGAAGGCTACACCTTC. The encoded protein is CASSPGTGGVEGYTF.

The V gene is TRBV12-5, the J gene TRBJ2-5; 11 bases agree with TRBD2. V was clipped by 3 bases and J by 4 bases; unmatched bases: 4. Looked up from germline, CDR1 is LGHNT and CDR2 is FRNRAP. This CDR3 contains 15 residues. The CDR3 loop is CASGFSGGASETQYF. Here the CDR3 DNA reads TGTGCTAGTGGTTTTAGCGGGGGGGCCTCAGAGACCCAGTACTTC.

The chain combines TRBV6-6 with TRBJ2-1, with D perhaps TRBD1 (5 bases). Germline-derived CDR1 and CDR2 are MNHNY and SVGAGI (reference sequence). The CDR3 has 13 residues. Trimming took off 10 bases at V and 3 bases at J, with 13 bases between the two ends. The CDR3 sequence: CATSKGFYNEQFF. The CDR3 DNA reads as TGTGCCACTTCCAAGGGGTTCTACAATGAGCAGTTCTTC.

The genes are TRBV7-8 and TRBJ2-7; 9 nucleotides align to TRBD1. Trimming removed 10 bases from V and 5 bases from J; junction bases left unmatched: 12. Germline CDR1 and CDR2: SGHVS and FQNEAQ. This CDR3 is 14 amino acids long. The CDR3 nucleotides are TGTGCCACCCGAGGACAGGGGCCTATCCACGAGCAGTACTTC. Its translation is CATRGQGPIHEQYF.

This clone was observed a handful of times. The CDR3 bases are TGTGCCTGGGCGTATAACACCGGGGAGCTGTTTTTT. It encodes CAWAYNTGELFF. The chain recombines TRBV30 with TRBJ2-2, with no clear D. V dropped 5 bases and J dropped 2 bases, with 6 bases sitting between them. Germline assignment: CDR1 GTSNPN and CDR2 SVGIG (reference sequence). CDR3 size: 12 residues.

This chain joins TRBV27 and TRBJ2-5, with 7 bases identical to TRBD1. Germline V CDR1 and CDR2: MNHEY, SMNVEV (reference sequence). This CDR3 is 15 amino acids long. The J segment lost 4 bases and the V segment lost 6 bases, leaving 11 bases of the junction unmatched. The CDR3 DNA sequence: TGTGCCAGCAGCGCCCATGAGAGGGGGCGAGAGACCCAGTACTTC. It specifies CASSAHERGRETQYF.

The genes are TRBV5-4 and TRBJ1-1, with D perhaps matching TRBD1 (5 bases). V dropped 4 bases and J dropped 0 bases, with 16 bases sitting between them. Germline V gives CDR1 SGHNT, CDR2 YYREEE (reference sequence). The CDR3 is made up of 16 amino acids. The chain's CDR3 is CASSLGPTAVNTEAFF. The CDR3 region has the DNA TGTGCCAGCAGCCTGGGACCGACTGCGGTGAACACTGAAGCTTTCTTT.

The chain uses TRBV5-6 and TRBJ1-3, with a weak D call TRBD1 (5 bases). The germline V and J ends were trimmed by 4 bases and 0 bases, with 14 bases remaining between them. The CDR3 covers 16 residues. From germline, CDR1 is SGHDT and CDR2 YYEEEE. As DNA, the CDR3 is TGTGCCAGCAGCCGGGGGAACGGTTACTCTGGAAACACCATATATTTT. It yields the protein CASSRGNGYSGNTIYF.

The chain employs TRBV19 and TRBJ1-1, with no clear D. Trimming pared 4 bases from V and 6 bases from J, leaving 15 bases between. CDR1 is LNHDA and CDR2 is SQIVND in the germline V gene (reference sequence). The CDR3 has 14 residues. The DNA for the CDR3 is TGTGCCAGTAGTACCACATCTGGGCGGGCTGAAGCTTTCTTT. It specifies CASSTTSGRAEAFF.

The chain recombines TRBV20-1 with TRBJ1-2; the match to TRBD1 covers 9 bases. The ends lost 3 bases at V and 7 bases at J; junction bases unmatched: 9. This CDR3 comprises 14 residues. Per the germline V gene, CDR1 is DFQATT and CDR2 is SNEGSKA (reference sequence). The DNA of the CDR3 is TGCAGTGCTAGTCCTACAGGGGGCGCGGGTGGCTACACCTTC. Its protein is CSASPTGGAGGYTF.

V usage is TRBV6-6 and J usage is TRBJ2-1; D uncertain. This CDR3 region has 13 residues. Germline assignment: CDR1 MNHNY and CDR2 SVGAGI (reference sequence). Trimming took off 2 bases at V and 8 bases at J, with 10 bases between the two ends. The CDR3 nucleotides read TGTGCCAGCAGTTACGTGGGCCACGATGAGCAGTTCTTC. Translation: CASSYVGHDEQFF.

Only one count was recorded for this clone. CDR3 in amino acids: CASSEQGPYTQYF. As DNA, the CDR3 is TGTGCCAGCAGTGAACAGGGTCCCTATACGCAGTATTTT. The genes are TRBV6-1 and TRBJ2-3, with a weak D call TRBD1 (5 bases). The CDR3 is 13 amino acids. Germline CDR1 is MNHNS and CDR2 is SASEGT. V lost 2 bases and J lost 7, with 10 bases in between.

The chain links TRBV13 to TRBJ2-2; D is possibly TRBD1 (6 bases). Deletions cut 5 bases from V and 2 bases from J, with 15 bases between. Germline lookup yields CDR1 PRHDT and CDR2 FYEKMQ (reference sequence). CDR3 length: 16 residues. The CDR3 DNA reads TGTGCCAGCAGCCCCCAAGGGGGTACAAACACCGGGGAGCTGTTTTTT. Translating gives CASSPQGGTNTGELFF.